The clone carrying this T cell receptor beta chain was picked up a small number of times. Its antigen is unknown. The PCR made use of 60 Vbeta and 13 Jbeta primers. TCRdb's copy holds only in-frame clones and misses some; the assay was immunoSEQ multiplex PCR. The table has 100,000 to 150,000 clones, over 15% seen once. The data derive from a study of cytomegalovirus exposure and HLA in healthy donors. Regarding the study as a whole: In a later analysis, at a false discovery rate of 0.05, approximately 16,000 TCR beta sequences matched HLA alleles. Common viral pathogens seemed to be connected with several of the most significant clusters, according to a later analysis.

Germline CDR1 is SGHRS and CDR2 is YFSETQ. The V gene lost 2 bases and the J gene lost 4 bases, with 10 bases spanning the gap. The CDR3 runs 14 residues. V and J are TRBV5-1 and TRBJ1-5; maybe TRBD1 (6 bases). Sequenced input: PBMCs. The source is a female donor in good health and CMV-seropositive. CDR3 sequence reads: CASSLQGRNQPQHF. The CDR3 nucleotides are TGCGCCAGCAGCTTACAGGGAAGGAATCAGCCCCAGCATTTT. Based on the CDR3 plus reference TRBV5-1 and TRBJ1-5, the full variable domain is KAGVTQTPRYLIKTRGQQVTLSCSPISGHRSVSWYQQTPGQGLQFLFEYFSETQRNKGNFPGRFSGRQFSNSRSEMNVSTLELGDSALYLCASSLQGRNQPQHFGDGTRLSIL.